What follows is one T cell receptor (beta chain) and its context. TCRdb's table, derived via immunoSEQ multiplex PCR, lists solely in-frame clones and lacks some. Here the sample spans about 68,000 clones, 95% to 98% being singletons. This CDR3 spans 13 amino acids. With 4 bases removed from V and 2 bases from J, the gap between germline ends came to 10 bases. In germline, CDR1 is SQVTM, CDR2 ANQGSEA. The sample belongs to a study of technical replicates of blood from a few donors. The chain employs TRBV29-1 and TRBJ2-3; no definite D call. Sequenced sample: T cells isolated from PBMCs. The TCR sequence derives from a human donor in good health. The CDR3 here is CSVAPTYTDTQYF. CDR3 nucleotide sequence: TGCAGCGTTGCCCCGACATACACAGATACGCAGTATTTT.